This TCR beta chain was recovered during a study of T cells in Graves' hyperthyroidism and ophthalmopathy. Findings and caveats of the study: It was a median around 6 months before onset that the model predicted ophthalmopathy.

RNA transcripts gave rise to amplified TCR beta CDR3 regions. Researchers ran a first-round RT-PCR on the TCR CDR3 using the HTBI primer set. MiXCR was run by TCRdb on the multiplex PCR reads, yielding one entry per CDR3 protein. The sample lists fewer than 650,000 distinct CDR3 sequences; over 12% were seen once. CDR1 is SQVTM, CDR2 ANQGSEA, per germline. Trimming shortened V by 3 bases and J by 4 bases, and 21 bases separated the two germline ends. CDR3 size: 16 residues. This clonotype came up many times. Its antigen remains unknown. Uncontrolled infection, other autoimmune disease, pregnancy or lactation excluded patients.

This sequence was found in a woman in her forties with Graves' ophthalmopathy. The chain links TRBV29-1 to TRBJ1-2; D gene uncertain. The specimen was blood. CDR3 sequence: CSVEVASGNFPYGYTF. The CDR3 DNA follows: TGCAGCGTTGAGGTCGCGAGTGGTAACTTTCCCTATGGCTACACCTTC.